Included here is one T cell receptor (beta chain) sequence, with context. V was shortened by 3 bases and J by 1 base, with 13 bases between the two germline ends. The CDR3 loop spans 14 amino acids. CDR1 GTSNPN and CDR2 SVGIG come from the germline V gene (reference sequence). Per the original data handling: Reference gene primers were amplified, and this amplification served to estimate nucleated cell counts. Clones were read by immunoSEQ multiplex PCR, and TCRdb kept only the in-frame ones, dropping some. V and J calls and clone size follow that table, whereas D and trimming were derived from the DNA. Of 130,000 or so clones listed, roughly 91% are singletons. This sample is part of a study of blood T cell repertoires in COVID-19. Looking at the study overall: Italy, Spain and the United States were the sources of the convalescent and acute COVID-19 samples. T cells, B-cell-depleted T cells, or PBMCs provided the cDNA or gDNA that served as material.

The source is a man aged 55 to 69 with COVID-19, enrolled during active disease. The sequencing input was peripheral blood. This chain uses TRBV30 with TRBJ2-7; D is possibly TRBD1 (6 bases). In nucleotides, the CDR3 is TGTGCCTGGAGCCCCAGGGGTAGGTCCTACGAGCAGTACTTC. It specifies CAWSPRGRSYEQYF.